This TCR beta chain was captured by sequencing in a study of graft-versus-host responses after intestinal transplantation. As concerns this clone: Its antigen remains unknown.

The CDR3 loop spans 15 amino acids. Between the trimmed V and J ends, which lost 4 bases and 6 bases, there was a span of 16 bases. Germline lookup yields CDR1 SEHNR and CDR2 FQNEAQ (reference sequence). The assay was immunoSEQ multiplex PCR, and TCRdb's table has in-frame clones only and misses some. The sample lists about 47,000 clones, 85% to 95% occurring once. The study, taken as a whole, reports: Declines in HvG clones occurring early post-transplant were associated with peak circulating GvH clone levels. GvH clones were identified in recipient marrow, with some first appearing in ileum or blood.

The chain couples TRBV7-9 to TRBJ2-1; possible D gene TRBD2, 6 bases. This TCR was recovered from a human donor who was the organ donor for an intestinal transplant. The sequencing here drew on unstimulated CD8+ T cells sorted from spleen or lymph node cells, taken before transplant. The CDR3 DNA reads TGTGCCAGCAGCTACATCGTCGGGGGAGGCAATGAGCAGTTCTTC. It is translated as CASSYIVGGGNEQFF.